Reported below is one T cell receptor beta chain. The data were obtained in a study of T cell changes during pregnancy in multiple sclerosis. Repertoires were generated with immunoSEQ multiplex PCR, while TCRdb's copy carries only in-frame clones and drops some. Of fewer than 110,000 clones listed, less than 95% are singletons. Germline CDR1 and CDR2: SEHNR and FQNEAQ (reference sequence). This CDR3 contains 15 residues. After removal of 4 bases from V and 6 bases from J, the junction contained 7 bases not matched to a gene. This sequence joins TRBV7-9 and TRBJ2-1, with 9 bases fitting TRBD1. The TCR was taken from a female donor in good health, enrolled as a control in a pregnancy study. Specimen: peripheral blood, collected in the third trimester of pregnancy. The CDR3 nucleotides read TGTGCCAGCAGCTATTCCGGGACAGGGAGCAATGAGCAGTTCTTC. This gives the protein CASSYSGTGSNEQFF.